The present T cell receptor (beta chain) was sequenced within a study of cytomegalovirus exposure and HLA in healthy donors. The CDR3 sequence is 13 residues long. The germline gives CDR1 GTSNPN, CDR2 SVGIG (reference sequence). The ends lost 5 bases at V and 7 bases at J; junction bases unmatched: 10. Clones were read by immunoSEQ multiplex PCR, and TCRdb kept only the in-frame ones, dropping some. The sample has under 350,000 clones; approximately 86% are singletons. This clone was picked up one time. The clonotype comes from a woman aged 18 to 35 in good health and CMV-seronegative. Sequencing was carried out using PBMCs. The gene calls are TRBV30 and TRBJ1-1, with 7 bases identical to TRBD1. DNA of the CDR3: TGTGCCTGGGAGCGCCTTGGGGACAGTGAAGCTTTCTTT. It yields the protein CAWERLGDSEAFF. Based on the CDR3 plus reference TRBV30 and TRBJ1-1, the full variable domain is SQTIHQWPATLVQPVGSPLSLECTVEGTSNPNLYWYRQAAGRGLQLLFYSVGIGQISSEVPQNLSASRPQDRQFILSSKKLLLSDSGFYLCAWERLGDSEAFFGQGTRLTVV.